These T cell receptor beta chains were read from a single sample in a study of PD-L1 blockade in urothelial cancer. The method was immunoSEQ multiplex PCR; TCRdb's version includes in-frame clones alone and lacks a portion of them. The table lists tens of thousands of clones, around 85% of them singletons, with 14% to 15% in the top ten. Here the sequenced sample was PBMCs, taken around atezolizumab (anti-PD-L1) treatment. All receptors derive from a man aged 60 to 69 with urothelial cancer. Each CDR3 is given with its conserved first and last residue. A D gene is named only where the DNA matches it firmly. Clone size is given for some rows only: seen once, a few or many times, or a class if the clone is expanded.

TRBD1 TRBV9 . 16 CASSVMGTGLSTEAFF
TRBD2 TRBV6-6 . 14 CASRASGGQETQYF
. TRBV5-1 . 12 CASSLDGYEQYF
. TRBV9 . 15 CASHAGHVDNSPLHF
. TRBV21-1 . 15 CASSKGWPFNSPLHF
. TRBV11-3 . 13 CASSFYRVDEQFF
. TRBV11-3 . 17 CASSQRGGGGDGNTIYF
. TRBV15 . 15 CATSERRSGNTEAFF
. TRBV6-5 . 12 CASHEDTGELFF
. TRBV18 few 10 CASSAETQYF
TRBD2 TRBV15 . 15 CATSRGAGGTDTQYF
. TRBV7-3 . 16 CASSRTPGTLYNEQFF
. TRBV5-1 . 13 CASKRDDNEKLFF
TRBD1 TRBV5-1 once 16 CASSFFGTDSRETQYF
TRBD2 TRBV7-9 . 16 CASSSGAGGHTGELFF
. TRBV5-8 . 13 CASSLPGGQPQHF
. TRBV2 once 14 CASSETRGWDGYTF
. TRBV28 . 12 CASSLRSRAQYF
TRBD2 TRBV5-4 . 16 CASSPRMGGDTGELFF
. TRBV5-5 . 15 CASSLNSGNTGELFF
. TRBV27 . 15 CASSLQDSSTDTQYF
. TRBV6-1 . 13 CASSPRGGRGYTF
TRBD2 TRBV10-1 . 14 CARETSGRLYEQYF
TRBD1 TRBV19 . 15 CASRLIQGANYGYTF
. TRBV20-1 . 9 CSPTGELFF
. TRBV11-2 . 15 CASSLGHLSSYEQYF
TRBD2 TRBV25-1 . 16 CASSEYRGGRADTQYF
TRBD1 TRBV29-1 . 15 CSVEDPRTGGNTIYF
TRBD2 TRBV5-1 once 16 CASSSQTSGGADTQYF
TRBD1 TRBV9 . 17 CASSPRTGGPYNSPLHF
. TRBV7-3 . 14 CASSPDRNTGELFF
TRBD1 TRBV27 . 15 CASSLTTGRHQPQHF
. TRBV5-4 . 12 CASSLNTGELFF
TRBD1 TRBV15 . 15 CATSRDRDRNTEAFF
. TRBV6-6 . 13 CASIRQGGNEQYF
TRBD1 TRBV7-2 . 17 CASSRQGGTGGYNEQFF
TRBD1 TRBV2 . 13 CASSRGQGDEQYF
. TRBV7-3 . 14 CASSQGAEGSPLHF
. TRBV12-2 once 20 CASRLASRGRGAISTDTQYF
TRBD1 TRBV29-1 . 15 CSVEDTGTGYYEQYF
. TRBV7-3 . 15 CASSYVGGLAGELFF
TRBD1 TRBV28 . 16 CASSFLGQGETYEQYF
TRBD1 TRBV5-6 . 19 CASSLPGQEFLGSSYEQYF
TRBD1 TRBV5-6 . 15 CASSFPTGMNTEAFF
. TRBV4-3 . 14 CASSQVGQFAEQFF
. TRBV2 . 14 CASSPTEAKNIQYF
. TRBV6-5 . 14 CASSESVLSYEQYF
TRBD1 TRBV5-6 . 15 CASSLRQGAQSGYTF
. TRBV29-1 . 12 CSVGDTNYGYTF
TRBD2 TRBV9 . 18 CASSSPGLAGGIYNEQFF
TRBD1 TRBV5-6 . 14 CASSMTGNNQPQHF
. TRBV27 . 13 CASGFAAGQPQHF
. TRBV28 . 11 CASSRTYEQYF